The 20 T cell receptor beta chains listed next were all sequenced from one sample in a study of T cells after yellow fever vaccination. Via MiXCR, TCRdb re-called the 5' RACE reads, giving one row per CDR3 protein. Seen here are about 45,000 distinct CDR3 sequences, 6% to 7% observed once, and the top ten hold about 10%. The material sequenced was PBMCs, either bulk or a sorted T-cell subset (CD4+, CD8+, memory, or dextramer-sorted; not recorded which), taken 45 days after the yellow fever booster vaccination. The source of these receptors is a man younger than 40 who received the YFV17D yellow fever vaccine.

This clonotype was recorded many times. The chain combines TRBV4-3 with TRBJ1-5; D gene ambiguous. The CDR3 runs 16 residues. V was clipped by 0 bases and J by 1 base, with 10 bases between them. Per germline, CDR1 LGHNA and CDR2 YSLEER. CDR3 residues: CASSQERVWSNQPQHF. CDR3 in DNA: TGCGCCAGCAGCCAAGAGAGAGTATGGAGCAATCAGCCCCAGCATTTT.

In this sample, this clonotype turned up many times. In DNA form, the CDR3 reads TGTGCCAGCAGCCCCCAGCGGGGTGGCGATACGCAGTATTTT. It is translated as CASSPQRGGDTQYF. The rearrangement links TRBV27 to TRBJ2-3, with TRBD2 matching 7 bases. V dropped 6 bases and J dropped 6; count of bases not matched to a gene: 9. Germline values: CDR1 MNHEY, CDR2 SMNVEV (reference sequence). The CDR3 runs to 14 residues.

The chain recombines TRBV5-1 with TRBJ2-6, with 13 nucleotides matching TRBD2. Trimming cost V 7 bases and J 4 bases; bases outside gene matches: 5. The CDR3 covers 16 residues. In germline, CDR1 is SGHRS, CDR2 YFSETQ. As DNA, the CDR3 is TGCGCCAGCTCGACTAGCGGGAGGACAGGGGCCAACGTCCTGACTTTC. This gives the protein CASSTSGRTGANVLTF.

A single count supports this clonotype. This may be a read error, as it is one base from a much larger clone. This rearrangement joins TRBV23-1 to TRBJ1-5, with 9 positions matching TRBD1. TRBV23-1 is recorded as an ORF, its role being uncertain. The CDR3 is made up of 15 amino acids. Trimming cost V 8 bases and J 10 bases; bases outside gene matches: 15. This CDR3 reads CASPQAGQGCHPQHF. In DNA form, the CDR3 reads TGCGCCAGCCCCCAAGCGGGACAGGGCTGTCATCCCCAGCATTTT.

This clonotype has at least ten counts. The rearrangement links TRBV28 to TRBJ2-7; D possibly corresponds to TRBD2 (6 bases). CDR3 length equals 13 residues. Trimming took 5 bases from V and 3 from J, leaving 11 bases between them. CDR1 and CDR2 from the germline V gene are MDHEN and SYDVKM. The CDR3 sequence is CASSMGLSYEQYF. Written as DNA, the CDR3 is TGTGCCAGCAGTATGGGACTTAGCTACGAGCAGTACTTC.

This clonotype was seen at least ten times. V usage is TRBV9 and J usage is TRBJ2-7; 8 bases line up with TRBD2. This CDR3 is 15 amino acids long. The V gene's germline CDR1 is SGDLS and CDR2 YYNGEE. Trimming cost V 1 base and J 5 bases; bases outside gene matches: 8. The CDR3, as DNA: TGTGCCAGCAGCGTATCCGCTAGCGGGTCAGACGAGCAGTACTTC. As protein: CASSVSASGSDEQYF.

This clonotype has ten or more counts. The CDR3 DNA reads as TGCGCCAGCAGTCTAGGGATATACACAGATACGCAGTATTTT. It codes for CASSLGIYTDTQYF. The V call is TRBV5-1, the J call TRBJ2-3; D call uncertain. CDR1 and CDR2 from the germline V gene are SGHRS and YFSETQ. This CDR3 has 14 residues. The V and J ends lost 5 bases and 2 bases respectively, with 12 bases between them.

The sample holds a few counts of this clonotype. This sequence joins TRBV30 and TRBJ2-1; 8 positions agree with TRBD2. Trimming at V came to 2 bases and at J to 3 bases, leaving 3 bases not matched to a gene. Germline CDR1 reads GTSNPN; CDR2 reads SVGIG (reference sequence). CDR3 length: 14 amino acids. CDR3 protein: CAWSLSGGYNEQFF. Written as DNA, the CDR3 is TGTGCCTGGAGTCTAAGCGGGGGCTACAATGAGCAGTTCTTC. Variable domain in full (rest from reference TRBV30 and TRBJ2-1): SQTIHQWPATLVQPVGSPLSLECTVEGTSNPNLYWYRQAAGRGLQLLFYSVGIGQISSEVPQNLSASRPQDRQFILSSKKLLLSDSGFYLCAWSLSGGYNEQFFGPGTRLTVL.

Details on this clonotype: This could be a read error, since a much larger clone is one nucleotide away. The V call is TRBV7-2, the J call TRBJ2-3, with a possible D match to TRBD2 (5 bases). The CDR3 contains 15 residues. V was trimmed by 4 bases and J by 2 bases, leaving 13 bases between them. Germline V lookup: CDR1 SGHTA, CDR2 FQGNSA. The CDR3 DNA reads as TGTGCCAGCAGCTCGGTACTAGGACCCACAGATACGCAGTATTTT. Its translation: CASSSVLGPTDTQYF.

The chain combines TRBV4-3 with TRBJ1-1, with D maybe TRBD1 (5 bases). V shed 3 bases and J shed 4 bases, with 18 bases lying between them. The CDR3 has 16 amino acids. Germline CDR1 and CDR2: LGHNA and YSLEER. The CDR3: CASSHPGLLGRTEAFF. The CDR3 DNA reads TGCGCCAGCAGCCACCCGGGACTCTTAGGTCGCACTGAAGCTTTCTTT.

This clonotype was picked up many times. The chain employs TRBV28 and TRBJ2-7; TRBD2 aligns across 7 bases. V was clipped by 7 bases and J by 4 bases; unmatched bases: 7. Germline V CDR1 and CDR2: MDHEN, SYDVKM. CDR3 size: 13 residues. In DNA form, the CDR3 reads TGTGCCAGCAAAGTAGGCGGGAGTTACGAGCAGTACTTC. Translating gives CASKVGGSYEQYF.

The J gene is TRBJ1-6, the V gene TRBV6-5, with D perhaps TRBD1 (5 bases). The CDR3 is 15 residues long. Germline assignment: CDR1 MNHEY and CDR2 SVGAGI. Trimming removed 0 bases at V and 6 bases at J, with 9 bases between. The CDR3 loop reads CASSYSPGFNSPLHF. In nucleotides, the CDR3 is TGTGCCAGCAGTTACTCGCCAGGGTTTAATTCACCCCTCCACTTT.

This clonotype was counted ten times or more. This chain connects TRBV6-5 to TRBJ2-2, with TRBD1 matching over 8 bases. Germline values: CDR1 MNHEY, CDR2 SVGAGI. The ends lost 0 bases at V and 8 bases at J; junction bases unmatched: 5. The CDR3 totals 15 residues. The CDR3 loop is CASSYSRTGSGELFF. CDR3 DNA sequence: TGTGCCAGCAGTTACTCCCGGACAGGGAGTGGGGAGCTGTTTTTT.

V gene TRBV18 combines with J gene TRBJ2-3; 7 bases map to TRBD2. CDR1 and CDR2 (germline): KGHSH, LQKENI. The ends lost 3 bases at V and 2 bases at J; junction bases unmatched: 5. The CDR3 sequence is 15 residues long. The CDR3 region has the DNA TGTGCCAGCTCACCGGCTAGCGGATACACAGATACGCAGTATTTT. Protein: CASSPASGYTDTQYF.

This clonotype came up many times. CDR3 protein: CASSLGGGDRPAQHF. Here the CDR3 DNA reads TGTGCCAGCAGCTTGGGTGGCGGGGACCGTCCAGCCCAGCATTTT. The V and J genes are TRBV5-5 and TRBJ1-5; D may be TRBD1 (5 bases). V was trimmed by 0 bases and J by 11 bases, leaving 18 bases between them. Germline CDR1 SGHKS, CDR2 YYEKEE (reference sequence). The CDR3 extends over 15 amino acids. Looking up the rest from reference TRBV5-5 and TRBJ1-5 gives the full variable domain: DAGVTQSPTHLIKTRGQQVTLRCSPISGHKSVSWYQQVLGQGPQFIFQYYEKEERGRGNFPDRFSARQFPNYSSELNVNALLLGDSALYLCASSLGGGDRPAQHFGDGTRLSIL.

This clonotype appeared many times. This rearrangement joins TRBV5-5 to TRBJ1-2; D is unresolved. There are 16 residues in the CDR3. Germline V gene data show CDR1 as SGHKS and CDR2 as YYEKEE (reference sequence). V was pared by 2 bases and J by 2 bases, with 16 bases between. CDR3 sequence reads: CASSFAASVTNYGYTF. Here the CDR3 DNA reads TGTGCCAGCAGCTTTGCGGCCAGCGTTACCAACTATGGCTACACCTTC.

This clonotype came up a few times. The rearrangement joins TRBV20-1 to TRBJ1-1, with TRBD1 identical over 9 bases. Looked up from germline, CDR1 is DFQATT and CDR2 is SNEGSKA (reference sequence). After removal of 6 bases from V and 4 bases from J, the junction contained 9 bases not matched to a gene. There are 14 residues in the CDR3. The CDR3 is CSAPRGTGFTEAFF. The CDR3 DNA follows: TGCAGTGCCCCCCGTGGGACAGGGTTCACTGAAGCTTTCTTT.

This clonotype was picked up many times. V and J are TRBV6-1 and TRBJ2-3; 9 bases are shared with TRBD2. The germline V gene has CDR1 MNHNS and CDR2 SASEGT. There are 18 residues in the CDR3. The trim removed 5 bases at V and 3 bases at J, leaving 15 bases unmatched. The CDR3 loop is CASSRTGSGLAGTDTQYF. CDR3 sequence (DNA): TGTGCCAGCAGTAGGACAGGATCCGGTCTAGCGGGAACAGATACGCAGTATTTT.

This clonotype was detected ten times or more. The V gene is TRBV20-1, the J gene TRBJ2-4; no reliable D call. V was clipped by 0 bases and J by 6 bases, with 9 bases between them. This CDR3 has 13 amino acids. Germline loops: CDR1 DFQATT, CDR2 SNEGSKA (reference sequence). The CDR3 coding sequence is TGCAGTGCTAGAGAAGGGCCTCCAAACATTCAGTACTTC. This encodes CSAREGPPNIQYF.

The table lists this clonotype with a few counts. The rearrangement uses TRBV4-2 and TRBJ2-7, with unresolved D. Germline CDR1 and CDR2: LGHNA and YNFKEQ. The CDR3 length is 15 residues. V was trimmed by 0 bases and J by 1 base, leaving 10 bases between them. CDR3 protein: CASSQDSYPSYEQYF. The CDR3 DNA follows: TGTGCCAGCAGCCAAGATTCTTACCCTTCCTACGAGCAGTACTTC.